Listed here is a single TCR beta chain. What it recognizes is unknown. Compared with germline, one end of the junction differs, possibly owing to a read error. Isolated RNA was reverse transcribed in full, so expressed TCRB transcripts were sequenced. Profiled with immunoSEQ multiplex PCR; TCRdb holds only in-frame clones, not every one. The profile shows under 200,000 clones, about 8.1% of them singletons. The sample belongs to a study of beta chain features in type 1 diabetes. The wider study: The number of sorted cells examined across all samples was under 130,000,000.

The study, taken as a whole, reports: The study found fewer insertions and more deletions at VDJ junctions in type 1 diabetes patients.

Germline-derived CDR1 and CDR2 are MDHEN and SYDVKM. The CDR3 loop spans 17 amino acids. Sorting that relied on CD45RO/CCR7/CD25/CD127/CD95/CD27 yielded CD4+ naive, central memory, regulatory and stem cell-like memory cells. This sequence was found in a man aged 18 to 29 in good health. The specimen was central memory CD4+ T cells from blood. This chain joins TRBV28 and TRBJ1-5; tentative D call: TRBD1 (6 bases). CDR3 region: CASSSSTGAPKAESADF. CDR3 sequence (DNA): TGTGCCAGCAGCTCTTCGACAGGTGCCCCCAAAGCCGAAAGTGCAGACTTT. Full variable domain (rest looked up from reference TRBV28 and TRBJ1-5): DVKVTQSSRYLVKRTGEKVFLECVQDMDHENMFWYRQDPGLGLRLIYFSYDVKMKEKGDIPEGYSVSREKKERFSLILESASTNQTSMYLCASSSSTGAPKAESADFGDGTRLSIL.